The entry that follows covers one T cell receptor (beta chain) sequence. The antigen remains unidentified. TCRdb's table, derived via immunoSEQ multiplex PCR, lists solely in-frame clones and lacks some. Among around 2,000,000 clones listed, 95% were seen once. These data are taken from a study of shared clonotypes between healthy human individuals. Study observations and caveats: Non-shared clonotypes showed lower generation probabilities than clonotypes common to all four donors.

The CDR3 covers 15 residues. With 5 bases clipped from V and 0 bases from J, the junction kept 4 bases outside the gene matches. Germline V CDR1 and CDR2: GTSNPN, SVGIG (reference sequence). This TCR derives from a man younger than 30 in good health. The J gene is TRBJ2-2, the V gene TRBV30, with TRBD2 identical over 9 bases. The sequencing input was naive CD4+ T cells sorted from blood. Described subset: CD45RA+ positively selected. CDR3: CAWGLAGTNTGELFF. CDR3 nucleotides: TGTGCCTGGGGGCTAGCGGGGACGAACACCGGGGAGCTGTTTTTT. Using reference TRBV30 and TRBJ2-2 for the parts outside the CDR3, the full variable domain is SQTIHQWPATLVQPVGSPLSLECTVEGTSNPNLYWYRQAAGRGLQLLFYSVGIGQISSEVPQNLSASRPQDRQFILSSKKLLLSDSGFYLCAWGLAGTNTGELFFGEGSRLTVL.